Shown below are 31 T cell receptor beta chains from a single sample sequenced in a study of cytomegalovirus exposure and HLA in healthy donors. Use of 60 Vbeta and 13 Jbeta primers characterized the PCR. The repertoire was sequenced with immunoSEQ multiplex PCR; TCRdb's copy has only in-frame clones and lacks some. The data show under 200,000 clones, around 77% seen once. Sample: PBMCs. These receptor sequences come from a man aged 50-60 years in good health and CMV-seropositive.

The chain links TRBV5-1 to TRBJ2-7; TRBD1 matches 8 bases. V lost 5 bases, J lost 6 bases, and 10 bases stayed unmatched. This CDR3 has 14 amino acids. From germline, CDR1 is SGHRS and CDR2 YFSETQ. CDR3 nucleotides: TGCGCCAGCAGTTCTGGGGGCAGGGGGCTCGAGCAGTACTTC. Its translation is CASSSGGRGLEQYF.

The chain is built from TRBV28 and TRBJ2-5, with D possibly being TRBD2 (5 bases). CDR3 size: 12 residues. In germline, CDR1 is MDHEN, CDR2 SYDVKM. Trimming cost V 4 bases and J 7 bases, with 10 bases left between them. The CDR3 nucleotides are TGTGCCAGCAGTTCCTATGAGGGGACCCAGTACTTC. Translated: CASSSYEGTQYF.

The chain has TRBV28 and TRBJ1-3, with D maybe TRBD1 (6 bases). Trimming stripped 2 bases from V and 2 bases from J, with 7 bases between. Germline CDR1 MDHEN, CDR2 SYDVKM. CDR3 length equals 14 residues. Here the CDR3 reads CASSLPGAGNTIYF. The CDR3 DNA is TGTGCCAGCAGTTTACCAGGGGCTGGAAACACCATATATTTT.

About this clone: Other DNA sequences within the sample encode an identical CDR3. The rearrangement links TRBV27 to TRBJ2-7, with 8 bases lining up with TRBD2. Germline V gene data show CDR1 as MNHEY and CDR2 as SMNVEV (reference sequence). The J segment lost 3 bases and the V segment lost 2 bases, leaving 3 bases of the junction unmatched. CDR3 length equals 14 residues. As DNA, the CDR3 is TGTGCCAGCAGTTTAGCGGGGGGCATCTACGAGCAGTACTTC. Amino acid sequence: CASSLAGGIYEQYF.

This clone was recorded a few times. The rearrangement uses TRBV25-1 and TRBJ2-4; TRBD2 might be the D (5 bases). CDR3 length: 16 residues. Trimming stripped 3 bases from V and 0 bases from J, with 12 bases between. Looked up from germline, CDR1 is MGHDK and CDR2 is SYGVNS. CDR3 in amino acids: CASSEWGVTAKNIQYF. In DNA, the CDR3 is TGTGCCAGCAGTGAGTGGGGAGTTACAGCCAAAAACATTCAGTACTTC.

The rearrangement joins TRBV19 to TRBJ2-2; 9 bases map to TRBD1. After removal of 5 bases from V and 3 bases from J, the junction contained 13 bases not matched to a gene. From germline, CDR1 is LNHDA and CDR2 SQIVND (reference sequence). This CDR3 has 18 amino acids. CDR3 sequence reads: CASSVDRGPKSYTGELFF. The CDR3 DNA reads TGTGCCAGTAGTGTGGACAGGGGTCCGAAGAGTTACACCGGGGAGCTGTTTTTT.

The chain combines TRBV6-4 with TRBJ2-4; a weak D match, TRBD2 (5 bases). Germline CDR1 and CDR2: MRHNA and SNTAGT. V dropped 5 bases and J dropped 1 base, with 15 bases sitting between them. This CDR3 has 16 residues. CDR3 sequence (DNA): TGTGCCAGCAGTTTTGTACGGGATTGGGCCAAAAACATTCAGTACTTC. This translates into CASSFVRDWAKNIQYF.

V gene TRBV9 combines with J gene TRBJ2-3, with 10 nucleotides matching TRBD1. The CDR3 runs to 17 residues. Trimming cost V 3 bases and J 10 bases; bases outside gene matches: 17. The germline V gene has CDR1 SGDLS and CDR2 YYNGEE. CDR3 in amino acids: CASSGFLGTGVVVSQYF. The CDR3 DNA reads as TGTGCCAGCAGCGGCTTTCTTGGGACAGGGGTCGTTGTATCGCAGTATTTT. Full variable domain (missing parts from reference TRBV9 and TRBJ2-3): DSGVTQTPKHLITATGQRVTLRCSPRSGDLSVYWYQQSLDQGLQFLIQYYNGEERAKGNILERFSAQQFPDLHSELNLSSLELGDSALYFCASSGFLGTGVVVSQYFGPGTRLTVL.

The rearrangement links TRBV6-5 to TRBJ2-3, with TRBD1 as a possible D gene (5 bases). The CDR3 contains 15 residues. CDR1 and CDR2 (germline): MNHEY, SVGAGI. The germline V and J ends were trimmed by 2 bases and 0 bases, with 9 bases remaining between them. Here the CDR3 DNA reads TGTGCCAGCAGTTACGAGCCAGGGAGCACAGATACGCAGTATTTT. Translating gives CASSYEPGSTDTQYF.

The chain recombines TRBV5-1 with TRBJ2-3, with D possibly TRBD2 on 5 matching bases. The CDR3 totals 15 residues. Trimming took off 3 bases at V and 2 bases at J, with 13 bases between the two ends. Germline loops: CDR1 SGHRS, CDR2 YFSETQ. This CDR3 is CASSSRDGNTDTQYF. The CDR3 nucleotides read TGCGCCAGCAGCTCCCGGGATGGCAACACAGATACGCAGTATTTT.

The V gene is TRBV15, the J gene TRBJ2-3; possibly TRBD2 for D (7 bases). Trimming shortened V by 1 base and J by 5 bases, and 13 bases separated the two germline ends. Per the germline V gene, CDR1 is LNHNV and CDR2 is YYDKDF (reference sequence). The CDR3 runs 15 residues. The CDR3 nucleotides are TGTGCCACCAGCAGAGGGGGGGGGCTAGAAGATACGCAGTATTTT. It codes for CATSRGGGLEDTQYF.

Turning to this clone: One end of the junction fails to match germline, which may point to a read error. This chain joins TRBV29-1 and TRBJ2-7, with 10 positions matching TRBD2. Germline CDR1 SQVTM, CDR2 ANQGSEA. The CDR3 loop spans 13 amino acids. This CDR3 is CSVEAGGPYEQYF. The DNA for the CDR3 is TGCAGCGTAGAAGCGGGGGGGCCCTACGAGCAGTACTTC.

The chain links TRBV6-1 to TRBJ2-2; 7 bases align to TRBD1. This CDR3 comprises 15 residues. After removal of 4 bases from V and 1 base from J, the junction contained 3 bases not matched to a gene. Germline loops: CDR1 MNHNS, CDR2 SASEGT. In nucleotides, the CDR3 is TGTGCCAGCAGTGGATGGACAGGGAACACCGGGGAGCTGTTTTTT. Translation gives CASSGWTGNTGELFF.

V usage is TRBV19 and J usage is TRBJ2-5; D might be TRBD2 (6 bases). CDR1 and CDR2 from the germline V gene are LNHDA and SQIVND (reference sequence). This CDR3 is built from 13 residues. Trimming stripped 6 bases from V and 4 bases from J, with 12 bases between. The CDR3: CASRKRVLETQYF. Here the CDR3 DNA reads TGTGCCAGTAGGAAGCGGGTATTAGAGACCCAGTACTTC.

This clone was seen just once. This chain connects TRBV6-5 to TRBJ1-1, with D perhaps matching TRBD1 (6 bases). The CDR3 runs to 13 residues. The V end was cut by 6 bases, the J end by 5 bases, with 13 bases between. Germline CDR1 MNHEY, CDR2 SVGAGI. CDR3 bases: TGTGCCAGCAGACTACAGGGATTTACTGAAGCTTTCTTT. As protein: CASRLQGFTEAFF.

The chain is built from TRBV10-3 and TRBJ1-1, with 8 bases fitting TRBD1. This CDR3 has 15 amino acids. The germline V gene encodes CDR1 ENHRY and CDR2 SYGVKD. V shed 6 bases and J 0 bases; nucleotides not matched to a gene: 6. The CDR3 DNA follows: TGTGCCATCAGAATTGACAGGGGAGTGAACACTGAAGCTTTCTTT. It specifies CAIRIDRGVNTEAFF.

The chain combines TRBV7-9 with TRBJ1-1, with a possible D match to TRBD1 (5 bases). This CDR3 region has 14 residues. The V and J ends lost 6 bases and 4 bases respectively, with 15 bases between them. Germline CDR1 and CDR2: SEHNR and FQNEAQ (reference sequence). CDR3 sequence reads: CASSPRGGATEAFF. The CDR3 DNA follows: TGTGCCAGCAGTCCACGGGGAGGGGCCACTGAAGCTTTCTTT. The full variable domain, completed using reference TRBV7-9 and TRBJ1-1, is DTGVSQNPRHKITKRGQNVTFRCDPISEHNRLYWYRQTLGQGPEFLTYFQNEAQLEKSRLLSDRFSAERPKGSFSTLEIQRTEQGDSAMYLCASSPRGGATEAFFGQGTRLTVV.

This clone has only one observation. J is TRBJ1-1 and V is TRBV5-1; no clear D gene. The germline gives CDR1 SGHRS, CDR2 YFSETQ. The CDR3 runs to 15 residues. V gave up 0 bases and J gave up 1 base, with 10 bases separating them. The CDR3 is CASSLGAIANTEAFF. CDR3 in DNA: TGCGCCAGCAGCTTGGGGGCGATCGCGAACACTGAAGCTTTCTTT.

The chain carries TRBV5-3 and TRBJ2-7, with 7 bases lining up with TRBD1. TRBV5-3 is noted as an ORF with a role that remains uncertain. With 8 bases clipped from V and 2 bases from J, the junction kept 10 bases outside the gene matches. The CDR3 has 14 residues. In DNA form, the CDR3 reads TGTGCCAGCGCGTGGGACAGTATTACCTACGAGCAGTACTTC. Translation: CASAWDSITYEQYF.

The V gene is TRBV6-5, the J gene TRBJ2-7; TRBD2 might be the D (6 bases). V lost 7 bases and J 2 bases, leaving 12 bases between the germline ends. In germline, CDR1 is MNHEY, CDR2 SVGAGI. The CDR3 length is 13 residues. CDR3 amino acids: CASTPRLAYEQYF. In DNA form, the CDR3 reads TGTGCCAGCACCCCGAGACTAGCCTACGAGCAGTACTTC.

The chain has TRBV7-8 and TRBJ1-3; perhaps TRBD1 as D (6 bases). Trimming shortened V by 2 bases and J by 1 base, and 6 bases separated the two germline ends. The CDR3 covers 14 residues. Germline CDR1 reads SGHVS; CDR2 reads FQNEAQ. In DNA, the CDR3 is TGTGCCAGCAGCTTACAGGGGTCTGGAAACACCATATATTTT. Amino acids: CASSLQGSGNTIYF.

V is TRBV4-2 and J is TRBJ2-5, with 11 nucleotides matching TRBD2. Looked up from germline, CDR1 is LGHNA and CDR2 is YNFKEQ. The CDR3 loop spans 16 amino acids. Germline trimming cut 3 bases from V and 5 bases from J; bases unmatched to any gene: 8. The CDR3 DNA follows: TGTGCCAGCAGCCAGGGGACTAGCGGAGGAGGGGAGACCCAGTACTTC. It specifies CASSQGTSGGGETQYF.

The chain employs TRBV4-3 and TRBJ1-2, with D possibly matching TRBD1 (5 bases). The CDR3 consists of 14 residues. The germline V gene encodes CDR1 LGHNA and CDR2 YSLEER. V shed 0 bases and J shed 7 bases, with 12 bases lying between them. The CDR3 sequence is CASSQDAGSTGYTF. CDR3 nucleotides: TGCGCCAGCAGCCAAGATGCAGGGTCGACTGGCTACACCTTC.

This clone was found a few times. V usage is TRBV7-6 and J usage is TRBJ1-1; D call uncertain. Germline V gene data show CDR1 as SGHVS and CDR2 as FNYEAQ. Trimming left V 5 bases short and J 10 bases short, with 20 bases between. This CDR3 has 14 residues. The CDR3 bases are TGTGCCAGCAGCCTCTCCCCTAGAAGCCTCGGAGCTTTCTTT. This codes for CASSLSPRSLGAFF.

This clone showed up just a few times. In the same sample, other DNA sequences code for this CDR3. The chain carries TRBV2 and TRBJ2-3; 8 positions match TRBD1. CDR1 and CDR2 (germline): SNHLY, FYNNEI. J gave up 3 bases and V 7 bases, and 3 bases lay outside the gene matches. This CDR3 comprises 13 residues. The CDR3 sequence: CASNQGATDTQYF. CDR3 DNA sequence: TGTGCCAGCAATCAGGGGGCAACAGATACGCAGTATTTT. Drawing the rest from reference TRBV2 and TRBJ2-3, the complete variable domain is EPEVTQTPSHQVTQMGQEVILRCVPISNHLYFYWYRQILGQKVEFLVSFYNNEISEKSEIFDDQFSVERPDGSNFTLKIRSTKLEDSAMYFCASNQGATDTQYFGPGTRLTVL.

This chain connects TRBV5-1 to TRBJ2-7; 8 bases fit TRBD2. The trim removed 3 bases at V and 0 bases at J, leaving 2 bases unmatched. CDR3 length equals 14 residues. Germline CDR1 SGHRS, CDR2 YFSETQ. The DNA for the CDR3 is TGCGCCAGCAGCTCGGGACTAGTCTCCTACGAGCAGTACTTC. Its translation: CASSSGLVSYEQYF. The whole variable domain, remainder taken from reference TRBV5-1 and TRBJ2-7, is KAGVTQTPRYLIKTRGQQVTLSCSPISGHRSVSWYQQTPGQGLQFLFEYFSETQRNKGNFPGRFSGRQFSNSRSEMNVSTLELGDSALYLCASSSGLVSYEQYFGPGTRLTVT.

V gene TRBV7-2 combines with J gene TRBJ2-7; a possible D gene is TRBD2 (5 bases). CDR3 size: 14 residues. Germline V gene lookup returns CDR1 SGHTA and CDR2 FQGNSA. V dropped 5 bases and J dropped 0 bases, with 11 bases sitting between them. The CDR3 nucleotides are TGTGCCAGCAGCCCTAGCACCTACTCCTACGAGCAGTACTTC. Protein: CASSPSTYSYEQYF.

The rearrangement links TRBV7-9 to TRBJ2-3, with 9 bases that match TRBD1. The CDR3 totals 19 residues. Per germline, CDR1 SEHNR and CDR2 FQNEAQ (reference sequence). The junction had 18 bases not matched to a gene; V was cut back by 4 bases and J by 4 bases. The DNA of the CDR3 is TGTGCCAGCAGCTACTTATACCTAGGGACAGGGAGAGTTTCAGATACGCAGTATTTT. The encoded protein is CASSYLYLGTGRVSDTQYF.

This chain connects TRBV29-1 to TRBJ2-3; D uncertain. The ends were cut back, 6 bases at V and 1 base at J, with 11 bases in the middle. CDR3 length: 13 amino acids. Germline V CDR1 and CDR2: SQVTM, ANQGSEA. In DNA, the CDR3 is TGCAGCGTCGATGGCCTCGGCACAGATACGCAGTATTTT. The encoded protein is CSVDGLGTDTQYF.

The gene calls are TRBV28 and TRBJ2-7; possible D gene TRBD1, 6 bases. This CDR3 spans 15 amino acids. Germline CDR1 reads MDHEN; CDR2 reads SYDVKM. V was shortened by 6 bases and J by 0 bases, with 15 bases between the two germline ends. This CDR3 reads CASSLDSVSSYEQYF. CDR3 nucleotides: TGTGCCAGCAGCCTGGACAGCGTTTCCTCCTACGAGCAGTACTTC. The full variable domain, in which reference TRBV28 and TRBJ2-7 provide the parts outside the CDR3, is DVKVTQSSRYLVKRTGEKVFLECVQDMDHENMFWYRQDPGLGLRLIYFSYDVKMKEKGDIPEGYSVSREKKERFSLILESASTNQTSMYLCASSLDSVSSYEQYFGPGTRLTVT.

The V gene is TRBV27, the J gene TRBJ1-5; TRBD1 matches 12 bases. The germline gives CDR1 MNHEY, CDR2 SMNVEV (reference sequence). Unmatched junction bases numbered 7, after V lost 4 bases and J lost 0 bases. The CDR3 consists of 18 residues. The CDR3 region has the DNA TGTGCCAGCAGTTCGGCCGGGACAGGGGGCTATAGCAATCAGCCCCAGCATTTT. It yields the protein CASSSAGTGGYSNQPQHF.